This TCR beta chain was sequenced during a study of STAT5B mutations in CD4+ large granular lymphocyte leukemia. CDR1 SGHAT and CDR2 FQNNGV come from the germline V gene. V trimming: 1 base; J trimming: 5 bases; junction bases outside the gene matches: 6. The CDR3 is 16 amino acids. Sequencing was at survey level. Per the original data handling: The detection floor for productive clonotype frequency was 2.59 x 10-5. Sequenced by immunoSEQ multiplex PCR; TCRdb stores in-frame clones only, minus some. That table is the source of V, J and clone size, and D and trimming were worked out from the DNA. There are about 20,000 clones in the sample; roughly 87% occur only once, and 8.6% lies in the top ten. Study findings and constraints: Compared with healthy controls (2/35), patient top clones favored TRBV06 (8/27).

On this clone: Its antigen is unknown.

The gene calls are TRBV11-2 and TRBJ2-2; 8 nucleotides agree with TRBD2. The sample consisted of CD4+ T cells from blood buffy coats. This receptor was obtained from a human donor in good health. The chain's CDR3 is CASSLGGPGGTGELFF. CDR3 DNA sequence: TGTGCCAGCAGCTTAGGAGGACCGGGGGGGACCGGGGAGCTGTTTTTT.